One and the same sample provided the 28 T cell receptor beta chains below, sequenced in a study of cytomegalovirus exposure and HLA in healthy donors. The PCR was carried out with 60 Vbeta primers and 13 Jbeta primers. Sequencing was performed with immunoSEQ multiplex PCR; in TCRdb, only in-frame clones are kept and a portion is missing. This repertoire shows some 120,000 clones, 75% to 90% found once; its top ten account for about 0.22%. Specimen: PBMCs. These receptors were collected from a man in his fifties in good health and CMV-seronegative.

This clone has only a few counts. The chain combines TRBV7-8 with TRBJ2-3; TRBD2 agrees at 13 bases. The CDR3 consists of 19 residues. The ends lost 4 bases at V and 3 bases at J; junction bases unmatched: 13. Germline CDR1 SGHVS, CDR2 FQNEAQ. The CDR3 is CASSWVSGTSGAETDTQYF. The CDR3 nucleotides are TGTGCCAGCAGCTGGGTATCCGGGACTAGCGGGGCGGAGACAGATACGCAGTATTTT.

This chain links TRBV6-5 with TRBJ2-5; tentatively, D is TRBD2 (5 bases). From germline, CDR1 is MNHEY and CDR2 SVGAGI. Trimming removed 6 bases at V and 5 bases at J, with 19 bases between. This CDR3 spans 15 amino acids. This CDR3 reads CASSPAGDLGETQYF. The CDR3 DNA sequence: TGTGCCAGCAGCCCCGCCGGGGATTTGGGCGAGACCCAGTACTTC.

The chain links TRBV9 to TRBJ1-2, with 7 nucleotides matching TRBD1. This CDR3 has 13 amino acids. Germline V gives CDR1 SGDLS, CDR2 YYNGEE. V shed 3 bases, J shed 8 bases, and the junction held 7 bases outside the gene matches. CDR3 amino acids: CASSALTGYGYTF. DNA for the CDR3: TGTGCCAGCAGCGCTCTGACAGGGTACGGCTACACCTTC.

This chain connects TRBV27 to TRBJ2-6; TRBD2 is a possible D gene (7 bases). CDR3 size: 16 residues. CDR1 and CDR2 from the germline V gene are MNHEY and SMNVEV (reference sequence). Trimming shortened V by 7 bases and J by 0 bases, and 13 bases separated the two germline ends. CDR3 DNA: TGTGCCAGCAAGGGGGGGGTATTCTCTGGGGCCAACGTCCTGACTTTC. Amino acid sequence: CASKGGVFSGANVLTF.

This rearrangement joins TRBV5-6 to TRBJ2-1; 9 bases map to TRBD2. CDR3 length: 15 amino acids. Germline CDR1 SGHDT, CDR2 YYEEEE. Here the CDR3 DNA reads TGTGCAGCGGGGCCGCGGGGGGGCTTTTACAATGAGCAGTTCTTC. Its protein product is CAAGPRGGFYNEQFF.

This chain links TRBV29-1 with TRBJ2-2; 9 bases map to TRBD1. V trimming: 6 bases; J trimming: 8 bases; junction bases outside the gene matches: 16. The CDR3 spans 16 residues. Germline V gene lookup returns CDR1 SQVTM and CDR2 ANQGSEA. CDR3 DNA sequence: TGCAGCGTCTTAACGTGGGACAGGGACATCCGAGGGGAGCTGTTTTTT. It yields the protein CSVLTWDRDIRGELFF.

The chain recombines TRBV30 with TRBJ2-1, with 7 bases that match TRBD1. CDR3 length: 10 residues. Germline V gives CDR1 GTSNPN, CDR2 SVGIG (reference sequence). With V trimmed by 5 bases and J by 15 bases, 7 bases remained unmatched. The DNA of the CDR3 is TGTGCCTGGGACGGACAGGCCCGGTTCTTC. Its protein product is CAWDGQARFF.

The rearrangement joins TRBV28 to TRBJ2-1; 8 positions match TRBD1. The V segment lost 5 bases and the J segment 2 bases; nucleotides outside the gene matches: 5. Germline V gene data show CDR1 as MDHEN and CDR2 as SYDVKM. The CDR3 consists of 15 residues. The CDR3 DNA reads as TGTGCCAGCAGTGCAGGGGGCCCGGCCTACAATGAGCAGTTCTTC. It is translated as CASSAGGPAYNEQFF.

V usage is TRBV30 and J usage is TRBJ1-5; D possibly corresponds to TRBD1 (5 bases). V was clipped by 3 bases and J by 2 bases, with 17 bases between them. The CDR3 has 16 residues. Germline CDR1 GTSNPN, CDR2 SVGIG (reference sequence). CDR3 sequence reads: CAWRTSGPGGNQPQHF. Here the CDR3 DNA reads TGTGCCTGGAGAACCTCCGGGCCGGGGGGCAATCAGCCCCAGCATTTT.

V and J are TRBV7-9 and TRBJ1-1; D call uncertain. The CDR3 is made up of 14 amino acids. V lost 5 bases, J lost 0 bases, and 10 bases lay in between. Germline-derived CDR1 and CDR2 are SEHNR and FQNEAQ (reference sequence). DNA of the CDR3: TGTGCCAGCAGCCCCCCAATCATGAACACTGAAGCTTTCTTT. It is translated as CASSPPIMNTEAFF. Full variable domain (rest looked up from reference TRBV7-9 and TRBJ1-1): DTGVSQNPRHKITKRGQNVTFRCDPISEHNRLYWYRQTLGQGPEFLTYFQNEAQLEKSRLLSDRFSAERPKGSFSTLEIQRTEQGDSAMYLCASSPPIMNTEAFFGQGTRLTVV.

This chain joins TRBV5-4 and TRBJ2-3, with TRBD2 identical over 10 bases. Germline V gene lookup returns CDR1 SGHNT and CDR2 YYREEE (reference sequence). This CDR3 has 15 residues. Unmatched junction bases numbered 7, after V lost 4 bases and J lost 5 bases. This CDR3 is CASSPWTSGGDTQYF. In nucleotides, the CDR3 is TGTGCCAGCAGCCCGTGGACTAGCGGAGGAGATACGCAGTATTTT.

This clone has just one count. V gene TRBV7-9 combines with J gene TRBJ1-1; D is ambiguous. The germline gives CDR1 SEHNR, CDR2 FQNEAQ (reference sequence). V was clipped by 6 bases and J by 5 bases, with 10 bases between them. This CDR3 comprises 12 residues. The CDR3: CASSSGWTEAFF. CDR3 nucleotide sequence: TGTGCCAGCAGTTCGGGGTGGACTGAAGCTTTCTTT. Complete variable domain (other parts from reference TRBV7-9 and TRBJ1-1): DTGVSQNPRHKITKRGQNVTFRCDPISEHNRLYWYRQTLGQGPEFLTYFQNEAQLEKSRLLSDRFSAERPKGSFSTLEIQRTEQGDSAMYLCASSSGWTEAFFGQGTRLTVV.

The rearrangement uses TRBV27 and TRBJ1-1, with 7 bases aligning to TRBD1. With 5 bases clipped from V and 3 bases from J, the junction kept 6 bases outside the gene matches. This CDR3 has 14 residues. Germline-derived CDR1 and CDR2 are MNHEY and SMNVEV (reference sequence). This chain's CDR3 is CASSRTGEHTEAFF. The CDR3, as DNA: TGTGCCAGCAGTCGAACAGGGGAACACACTGAAGCTTTCTTT.

J is TRBJ2-3 and V is TRBV5-1; D ambiguous. This CDR3 has 15 amino acids. The V gene lost 0 bases and the J gene lost 0 bases, with 8 bases spanning the gap. Per germline, CDR1 SGHRS and CDR2 YFSETQ. The CDR3 coding sequence is TGCGCCAGCAGCTTGGACATCGCTAGCACAGATACGCAGTATTTT. It codes for CASSLDIASTDTQYF.

This clone has only a few counts. The chain has TRBV6-6 and TRBJ1-2, with D perhaps matching TRBD1 (6 bases). Deletions cut 9 bases from V and 3 bases from J, with 17 bases between. The germline V gene encodes CDR1 MNHNY and CDR2 SVGAGI (reference sequence). This CDR3 region has 14 residues. CDR3 sequence reads: CASSISQGDYGYTF. CDR3 nucleotide sequence: TGTGCCAGTTCAATTTCACAGGGCGACTATGGCTACACCTTC.

The CDR3 sequence is CASSRDSYEQYF. The CDR3 DNA reads TGTGCCAGCAGTCGAGACTCCTACGAGCAGTACTTC. The rearrangement links TRBV11-2 to TRBJ2-5; no clear D gene. With the DNA end fitting TRBJ2-7 better, the J assignment may be wrong. The CDR3 covers 12 residues. CDR1 is SGHAT and CDR2 is FQNNGV in the germline V gene.

The chain carries TRBV10-2 and TRBJ2-2; TRBD2 matches at 9 bases. The CDR3 consists of 16 residues. Unmatched junction bases numbered 4, after V lost 5 bases and J lost 0 bases. Germline lookup yields CDR1 WSHSY and CDR2 SAAADI. Here the CDR3 reads CASSPIAGANTGELFF. CDR3 bases: TGCGCCAGCAGTCCCATAGCGGGAGCGAACACCGGGGAGCTGTTTTTT.

This clone was found a few times. The chain links TRBV5-1 to TRBJ1-4, with 10 bases lining up with TRBD1. V shed 6 bases, J shed 8 bases, and the junction held 4 bases outside the gene matches. The CDR3 spans 13 residues. Germline loops: CDR1 SGHRS, CDR2 YFSETQ. For the CDR3, the DNA is TGCGCCAGCACCGGGACAGGGGACGAAAAACTGTTTTTT. This codes for CASTGTGDEKLFF.

This clone was picked up a small number of times. The chain combines TRBV5-4 with TRBJ2-5, with 7 bases lining up with TRBD1. The DNA end favors TRBJ2-7, so the J call may be wrong. Germline loops: CDR1 SGHNT, CDR2 YYREEE (reference sequence). The CDR3 is made up of 13 amino acids. The chain's CDR3 is CASSLDRGYEQYF. The CDR3, as DNA: TGTGCCAGCAGCTTGGACAGGGGCTACGAGCAGTACTTC.

The chain has TRBV4-3 and TRBJ2-5, with D possibly TRBD1 on 5 matching bases. Germline assignment: CDR1 LGHNA and CDR2 YSLEER. The CDR3 runs 14 residues. V lost 0 bases, J lost 5 bases, and 10 bases lay in between. The CDR3 region has the DNA TGCGCCAGCAGCCAAGAATACAGGACGGAGACCCAGTACTTC. It translates to CASSQEYRTETQYF.

The sample holds a few counts of this clone. The J gene is TRBJ2-3, the V gene TRBV9; D is unresolved. The germline V gene encodes CDR1 SGDLS and CDR2 YYNGEE. This CDR3 region has 14 residues. Deletions cut 0 bases from V and 6 bases from J, with 11 bases between. CDR3 sequence (DNA): TGTGCCAGCAGCGTAGCTGTCGGGTCGGATACGCAGTATTTT. Its translation is CASSVAVGSDTQYF.

This clone was found a few times. The chain uses TRBV5-4 and TRBJ2-7, with D unresolved. Trimming left V 4 bases short and J 4 bases short, with 12 bases between. In germline, CDR1 is SGHNT, CDR2 YYREEE (reference sequence). The CDR3 totals 13 residues. This CDR3 reads CASSRTGLYEQYF. DNA of the CDR3: TGTGCCAGCAGCCGAACCGGGTTGTACGAGCAGTACTTC.

This rearrangement joins TRBV27 to TRBJ1-1; no reliable D call. With 3 bases removed from V and 0 bases from J, the gap between germline ends came to 14 bases. Germline V gives CDR1 MNHEY, CDR2 SMNVEV (reference sequence). The CDR3 covers 16 residues. Here the CDR3 reads CASSFAIPSLNTEAFF. CDR3 sequence (DNA): TGTGCCAGCAGTTTCGCGATCCCGAGTTTGAACACTGAAGCTTTCTTT.

V gene TRBV4-2 combines with J gene TRBJ2-3; 11 bases are shared with TRBD2. V shed 0 bases, J shed 1 base, and the junction held 3 bases outside the gene matches. The CDR3 runs 17 residues. Per germline, CDR1 LGHNA and CDR2 YNFKEQ. Here the CDR3 reads CASSQDQLAGGTDTQYF. The CDR3 DNA sequence: TGTGCCAGCAGCCAAGATCAACTAGCGGGAGGCACAGATACGCAGTATTTT.

V is TRBV9 and J is TRBJ2-3; tentatively, D is TRBD1 (8 bases). Germline V CDR1 and CDR2: SGDLS, YYNGEE. The CDR3 has 15 amino acids. Trimming cost V 4 bases and J 6 bases, with 18 bases left between them. This CDR3 reads CASSYRTGRVDTQYF. CDR3 coding DNA: TGTGCCAGCAGCTACCGGACAGGGAGGGTTGATACGCAGTATTTT.

V is TRBV5-8 and J is TRBJ2-6, with D hard to call. Germline-derived CDR1 and CDR2 are SGHTS and YDEGEE. The CDR3 length is 15 residues. Trimming removed 3 bases at V and 0 bases at J, with 7 bases between. This CDR3 is CASSSDFSGANVLTF. CDR3 in DNA: TGTGCCAGCAGCTCTGACTTCTCTGGGGCCAACGTCCTGACTTTC. The full variable domain, rest sourced from reference TRBV5-8 and TRBJ2-6, is EAGVTQSPTHLIKTRGQQATLRCSPISGHTSVYWYQQALGLGLQFLLWYDEGEERNRGNFPPRFSGRQFPNYSSELNVNALELEDSALYLCASSSDFSGANVLTFGAGSRLTVL.

The sample holds a few counts of this clone. This chain uses TRBV5-1 with TRBJ2-5, with 7 positions matching TRBD1. The CDR3 runs 16 residues. Germline CDR1 and CDR2: SGHRS and YFSETQ. The V segment lost 0 bases and the J segment 11 bases; nucleotides outside the gene matches: 16. The CDR3 is CASSLGTGGQRGQQYF. In DNA form, the CDR3 reads TGCGCCAGCAGCTTGGGTACTGGGGGCCAGAGGGGGCAACAGTACTTC.

This chain uses TRBV27 with TRBJ2-6, with unresolved D. The CDR3 loop spans 14 amino acids. The V gene lost 5 bases and the J gene lost 4 bases, with 9 bases spanning the gap. CDR1 is MNHEY, CDR2 SMNVEV, per germline (reference sequence). CDR3 sequence reads: CASSPPYGANVLTF. CDR3 bases: TGTGCCAGCAGTCCACCCTACGGGGCCAACGTCCTGACTTTC.